The clone carrying this T cell receptor (beta chain) was recorded only once. This table comes from immunoSEQ multiplex PCR, and its TCRdb copy is limited to in-frame clones, with some not included. The sample yields 68,000 or so clones, nearly 85% seen once. The sample comes from a study of blood T cell repertoires in COVID-19. In germline, CDR1 is SEHNR, CDR2 FQNEAQ (reference sequence). The V segment lost 7 bases and the J segment 4 bases; nucleotides outside the gene matches: 13. This CDR3 comprises 18 residues. The source is a human donor in a cohort sampled during active COVID-19. The sequenced sample consisted of peripheral blood. V usage is TRBV7-9 and J usage is TRBJ2-1, with 13 bases matching TRBD2. CDR3 loop: CASTAGLAGSRDYNEQFF. In nucleotides, the CDR3 is TGTGCCAGCACCGCGGGACTAGCGGGGTCGAGGGATTACAATGAGCAGTTCTTC.